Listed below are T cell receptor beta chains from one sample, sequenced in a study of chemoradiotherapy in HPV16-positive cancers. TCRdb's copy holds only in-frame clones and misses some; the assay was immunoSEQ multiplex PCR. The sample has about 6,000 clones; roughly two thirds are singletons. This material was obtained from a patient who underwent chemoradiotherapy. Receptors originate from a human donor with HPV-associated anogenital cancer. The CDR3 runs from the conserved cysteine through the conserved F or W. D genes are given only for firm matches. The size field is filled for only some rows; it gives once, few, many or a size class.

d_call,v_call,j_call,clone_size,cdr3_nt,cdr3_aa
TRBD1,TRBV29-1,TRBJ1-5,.,TGCAGCGTTGAAGATCGGGCAGGGGGTGAAGCCCAGCATTTT,CSVEDRAGGEAQHF
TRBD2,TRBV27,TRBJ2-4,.,TGTGCCAGCGGAGTGGGGACTAGCGGGGGGCGGGCCAAAAACATTCAGTACTTC,CASGVGTSGGRAKNIQYF
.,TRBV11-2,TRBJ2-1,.,TGTGCCAGCAGCTCGTTAGTAGGGGGGCGGGGGCCCACCTACAATGAGCAGTTCTTC,CASSSLVGGRGPTYNEQFF
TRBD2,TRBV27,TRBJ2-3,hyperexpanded,TGTGCCAGCAGTTCGATTGGGGGGGTAGCAGATACGCAGTATTTT,CASSSIGGVADTQYF
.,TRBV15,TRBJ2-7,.,TGTGCCACCAGCAGAGATCAATTCGGTTTTAGAAGTATGGAGCAGTACTTC,CATSRDQFGFRSMEQYF
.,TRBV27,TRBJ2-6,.,TGTGCCAGCAGTTCTACCCCGATCTCTGGGGCCAACGTCCTGACTTTC,CASSSTPISGANVLTF
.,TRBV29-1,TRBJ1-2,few,TGCAGCGTTGAAGCCCACTATGGCTACACCTTC,CSVEAHYGYTF
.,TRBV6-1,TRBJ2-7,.,TGTGCCAGCAGTCCGAACTTTGACAGCGCGTGCTTC,CASSPNFDSACF
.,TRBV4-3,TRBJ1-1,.,TGCGCCAGCAGCCAAGCCGGGCGGGTTTCCGAAGCGGCTTTCTTT,CASSQAGRVSEAAFF
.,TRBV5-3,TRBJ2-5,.,TGTGCCAGAAGCGCAGGGTGGGAGACCCAGTACTTC,CARSAGWETQYF
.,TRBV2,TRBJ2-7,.,TGTGCCAGCAGTGACGGGGAAAAGAAGCAGTACTTC,CASSDGEKKQYF
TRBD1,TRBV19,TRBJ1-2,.,TGTGCCAGTAGTATTGTTCGGATACAGGGGGCTTGGAACTATGGCTACACCTTC,CASSIVRIQGAWNYGYTF
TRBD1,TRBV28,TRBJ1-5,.,TGTGCCAGCAGCCCCTCGGGACAGAGGGATCAGCCCCAGCATTTT,CASSPSGQRDQPQHF
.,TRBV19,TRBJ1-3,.,TGTGCCAGCCATCGGGGGCCCTCTGGAAACACCATATATTTT,CASHRGPSGNTIYF
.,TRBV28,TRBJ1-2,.,TGTGCCAGCAGTCCTCGGGGTATCTATGGCTACACCTTC,CASSPRGIYGYTF
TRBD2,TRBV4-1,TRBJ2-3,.,TGCGCCAGCAGCCATCCCGGGGGGGGAAGCACAGATACGCAGTATTTT,CASSHPGGGSTDTQYF
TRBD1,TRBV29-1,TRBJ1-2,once,TGCAGCGTTGAAAAGGGGGCTGGCTATGGCTACACCTTC,CSVEKGAGYGYTF
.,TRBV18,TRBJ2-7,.,TGTGCCAGCTCACCAGGGACCCGCTACGAGCAGTACTTC,CASSPGTRYEQYF
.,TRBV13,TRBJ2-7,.,TGTGCCAGCAGCTTTCCCGGGAGTCCTTTCTACGAGCAGTACTTC,CASSFPGSPFYEQYF
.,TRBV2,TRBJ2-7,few,TGTGCCAGCCTGAACTTAGGGCTCTCCTACGAGCAGTACTTC,CASLNLGLSYEQYF
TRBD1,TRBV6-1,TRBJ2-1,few,TGTGCCAGCAGTGCTAGGGGGCTGGTCTACAATGAGCAGTTCTTC,CASSARGLVYNEQFF
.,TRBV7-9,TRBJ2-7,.,TGTGCCAGCAGCTTAGAATTGCCCTACGAGCAGTACTTC,CASSLELPYEQYF
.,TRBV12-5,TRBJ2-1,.,TGTGCTAGTGGCGCAGACTACAATGAGCAGTTCTTC,CASGADYNEQFF
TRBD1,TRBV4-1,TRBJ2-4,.,TGCGCCAGCAGTCCGGGGGGGACAGGGGGCTGGGGCCTCAAAAACATTCAGTACTTC,CASSPGGTGGWGLKNIQYF
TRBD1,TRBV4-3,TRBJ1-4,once,TGCGCCAGCAGCCAGGGACAGGTTGATGAAAAACTGTTTTTT,CASSQGQVDEKLFF
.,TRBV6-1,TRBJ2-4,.,TGTGCCAGCAGTGTCGGGACGAGGGACATTCAGTACTTC,CASSVGTRDIQYF
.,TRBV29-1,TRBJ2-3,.,TGCAGCATCAGACGGAAACAGGGGTCCGCAGGGAGCGGGACGCAGTATTTT,CSIRRKQGSAGSGTQYF
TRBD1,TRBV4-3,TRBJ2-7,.,TGCGCCAGCAGCCTCGACAGGGGCCACGAGCAGTACTTC,CASSLDRGHEQYF
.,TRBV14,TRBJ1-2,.,TGTGCCAGCAGCCTTCCTAACTATGGCTACACCTTC,CASSLPNYGYTF
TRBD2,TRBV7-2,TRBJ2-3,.,TGTGCCAGCAGCTTAGCTGGACTAGCTGATACGCAGTATTTT,CASSLAGLADTQYF
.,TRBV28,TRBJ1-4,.,TGTGCCAGCAGGAGGGGGTCAACTAATGAAAAACTGTTTTTT,CASRRGSTNEKLFF
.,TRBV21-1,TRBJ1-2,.,TGTGCCAGCAGCAAAGGGGGGTGTGGTGGCTACACCTTC,CASSKGGCGGYTF
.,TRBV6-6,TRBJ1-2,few,TGTGCCAGCAGTTACGGTTTTGGGAATGGTGGCTACACCTTC,CASSYGFGNGGYTF
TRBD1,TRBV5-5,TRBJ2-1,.,TGTGCCAGCAGTTATACAGGGGTTCGTTCCAATGAGCAGTTCTTC,CASSYTGVRSNEQFF
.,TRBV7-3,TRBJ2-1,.,TGTGCCAGCAGCTTAACAGGGGGGGGATACAATGAGCAGTTCTTC,CASSLTGGGYNEQFF
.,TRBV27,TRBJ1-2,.,TGTGCCAGCAGTGATATCAATGGGGGCCCGCAGGGCTACACCTTC,CASSDINGGPQGYTF
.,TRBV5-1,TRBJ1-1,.,TGCGCCAGCAGCTTGGTAGGAGGGCGTCAGAACACTGAAGCTTTCTTT,CASSLVGGRQNTEAFF
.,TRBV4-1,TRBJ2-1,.,TGCGCCAGCAGTCTCGCGGCTAGCCGCTACAATGAGCAGTTCTTC,CASSLAASRYNEQFF
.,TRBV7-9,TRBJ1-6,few,TGTGCCAGCAGCCGTCCCGGGACTTTATCACCCCTCCACTTT,CASSRPGTLSPLHF
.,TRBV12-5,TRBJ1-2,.,TGTGCTAGTGGTTTGACTGGGGCAGCTAACTATGGCTACACCTTC,CASGLTGAANYGYTF
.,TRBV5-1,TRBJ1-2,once,TGCGCCAGCAGCTTGACGGCTAACTATGGCTACACCTTC,CASSLTANYGYTF
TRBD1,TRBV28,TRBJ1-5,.,TGTGCCAGCAGGCTAACAGGGGGCGGTCAGCCCCAGCATTTT,CASRLTGGGQPQHF
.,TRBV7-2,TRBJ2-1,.,TGTGCCAGCGGGGGGCGATACAATGAGCAGTTCTTC,CASGGRYNEQFF
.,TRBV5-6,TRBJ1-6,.,TGTGCCAGCACACCCGGGCCCGGCCCATATTCACCCCTCCACTTT,CASTPGPGPYSPLHF
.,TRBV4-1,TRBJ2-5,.,TGCGCCAGCAGCCAGATTAGAGAGGGACCAGCCCGCCGAGAGACCCAGTACTTC,CASSQIREGPARRETQYF
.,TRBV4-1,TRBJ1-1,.,TGCGCCAGCAGCCAAGAGGCGGGAGCGCGAAGCACTGAAGCTTTCTTT,CASSQEAGARSTEAFF
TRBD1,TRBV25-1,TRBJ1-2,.,TGTGCCAGCAGCGCCCTCGGGACAGGGGGCGGTGGCTACACCTTC,CASSALGTGGGGYTF
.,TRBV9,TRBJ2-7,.,TGTGCCAGCGGGAGGACATACATTTCTAACGAGCAGTACTTC,CASGRTYISNEQYF
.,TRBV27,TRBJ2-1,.,TGTGCCAGCAGGGTACAGGGAAGCTCCTACAATGAGCAGTTCTTC,CASRVQGSSYNEQFF
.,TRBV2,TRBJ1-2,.,TGTGCCACAGAAGGACTGAACGGCTATGGCTACACCTTC,CATEGLNGYGYTF
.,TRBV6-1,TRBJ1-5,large,TGTGCCACTTATCAGTTCTGCGATCAGCCCCAGCATTTT,CATYQFCDQPQHF
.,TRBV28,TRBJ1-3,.,TGTGCCAGCAGTCAAGCCCGGTACTCTGGAAACACCATATATTTT,CASSQARYSGNTIYF
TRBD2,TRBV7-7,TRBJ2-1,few,TGTGCTAGCAGCTTAGGGGAGGCTAGCGGGGGCTATGAGCAGTTCTTC,CASSLGEASGGYEQFF
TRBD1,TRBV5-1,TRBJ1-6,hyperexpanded,TGCGCCAGCAGCTTGGCCGTTTCGGACAGGGGCAATTCACCCCTCCACTTT,CASSLAVSDRGNSPLHF
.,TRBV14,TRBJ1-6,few,TGTGCCAGCAGCCAGGGCAGGGAGTATTCACCCCTCCACTTT,CASSQGREYSPLHF
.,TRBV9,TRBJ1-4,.,TGTGCCAGCAGCCCCCAATCACGGGCTAATGAAAAACTGTTTTTT,CASSPQSRANEKLFF
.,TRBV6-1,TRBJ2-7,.,TGTGCCAGCAGGGGCGGAGCTCCCTCCTACGAGCAGTACTTC,CASRGGAPSYEQYF
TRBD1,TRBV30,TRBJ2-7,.,TGTGCCTGGAGTGCAAACAGGGGATGGGAGCAGTACTTC,CAWSANRGWEQYF
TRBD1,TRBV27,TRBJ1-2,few,TGTGCCAGCAGTTTGAGGACAGGGTATGGCTACACCTTC,CASSLRTGYGYTF
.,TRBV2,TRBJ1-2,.,TGTGCCAGCAGTGAAGCGCTTCGGACGGCATTTGGATATGGCTACACCTTC,CASSEALRTAFGYGYTF